This T cell receptor beta chain was sequenced during a study of CD8 T cells in ankylosing spondylitis. Study-wide points: Ankylosing spondylitis blood appeared to carry a characteristic TCR beta motif of fewer than 10 highly homologous variants.

By quantitative 5'-RACE with molecular barcodes, the TCR beta libraries were made. TCRdb called the 5' RACE reads again in MiXCR, with one record for every CDR3 protein. The repertoire holds approximately 220,000 distinct CDR3 sequences, with around 19% as singletons. This clonotype was observed a handful of times. Its matching antigen is unknown. V was trimmed by 5 bases and J by 0 bases, leaving 11 bases between them. Germline loops: CDR1 MNHEY, CDR2 SMNVEV (reference sequence). This CDR3 is 15 amino acids long. This TCR came from a male donor with ankylosing spondylitis. This chain links TRBV27 with TRBJ2-1; D unclear. Sequencing was performed on blood, either unsorted or a sorted T cell fraction (not recorded which). CDR3 residues: CASSPQSYSYNEQFF. The DNA of the CDR3 is TGTGCCAGCAGTCCTCAATCATACTCCTACAATGAGCAGTTCTTC.